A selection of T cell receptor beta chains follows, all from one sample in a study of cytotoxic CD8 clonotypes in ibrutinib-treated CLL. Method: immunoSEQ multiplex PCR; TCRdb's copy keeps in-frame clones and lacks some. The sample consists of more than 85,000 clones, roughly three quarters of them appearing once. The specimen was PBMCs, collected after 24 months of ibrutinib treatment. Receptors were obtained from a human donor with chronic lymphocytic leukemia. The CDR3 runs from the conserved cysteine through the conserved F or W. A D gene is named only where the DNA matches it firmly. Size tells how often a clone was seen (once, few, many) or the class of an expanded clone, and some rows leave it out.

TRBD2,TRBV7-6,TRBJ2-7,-,CASSNRTSGSYEQYF,TGTGCCAGCAGCAACCGGACTAGCGGGAGCTACGAGCAGTACTTC
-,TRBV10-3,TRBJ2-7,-,CAISEFHLYEQYF,TGTGCCATCAGTGAGTTCCACCTTTACGAGCAGTACTTC
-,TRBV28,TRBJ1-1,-,CASSPGNRPISEAFF,TGTGCCAGCTCCCCCGGGAATAGGCCCATTTCTGAAGCTTTCTTT
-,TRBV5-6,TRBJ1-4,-,CASSLRAVSTNEKLFF,TGTGCCAGCAGCTTGAGGGCTGTCTCAACTAATGAAAAACTGTTTTTT
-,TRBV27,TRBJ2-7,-,CASRQGSGEQYF,TGTGCCAGCAGACAGGGTAGCGGCGAGCAGTACTTC
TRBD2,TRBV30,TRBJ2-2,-,CAWSPTSGGFFTGELFF,TGTGCCTGGAGTCCGACTAGCGGGGGGTTTTTCACCGGGGAGCTGTTTTTT
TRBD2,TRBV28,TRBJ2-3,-,CASSPSTSGRGTDTQYF,TGTGCCAGCAGTCCCTCGACTAGCGGGAGAGGCACAGATACGCAGTATTTT
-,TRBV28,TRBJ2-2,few,CASRAGTSNTGELFF,TGTGCCAGCAGGGCCGGGACATCGAACACCGGGGAGCTGTTTTTT
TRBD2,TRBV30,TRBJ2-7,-,CAWSRGGAQQYF,TGTGCCTGGTCCCGGGGGGGGGCTCAGCAGTACTTC
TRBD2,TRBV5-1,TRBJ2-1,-,CASSLHQGLNNEQFF,TGCGCCAGCAGCTTGCACCAGGGACTAAACAATGAGCAGTTCTTC
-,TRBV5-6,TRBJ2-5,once,CASSLDRSQETQYF,TGTGCCAGCAGCCTGGACAGAAGCCAAGAGACCCAGTACTTC
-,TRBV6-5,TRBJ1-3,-,CASSQSSGNTIYF,TGTGCCAGCAGCCAGAGCTCTGGAAACACCATATATTTT
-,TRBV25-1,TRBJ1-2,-,CASSERVAYGYTF,TGTGCCAGCAGTGAGAGGGTGGCCTATGGCTACACCTTC
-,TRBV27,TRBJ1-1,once,CASRPYLNTEAFF,TGTGCCAGCCGCCCGTACCTGAACACTGAAGCTTTCTTT
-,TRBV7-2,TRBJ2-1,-,CASSRRGASEQFF,TGTGCCAGCAGCCGACGGGGGGCTTCTGAGCAGTTCTTC
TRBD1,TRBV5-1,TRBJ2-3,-,CASSFSPRGLDTQYF,TGCGCCAGCAGCTTTTCTCCCAGGGGGCTTGATACGCAGTATTTT
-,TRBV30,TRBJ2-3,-,CAGTPGRMSTDTQYF,TGTGCCGGAACCCCGGGACGGATGAGCACAGATACGCAGTATTTT
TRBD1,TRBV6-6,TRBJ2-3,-,CASSRDRASTDTQYF,TGTGCCAGCAGCCGTGACAGGGCCTCCACAGATACGCAGTATTTT
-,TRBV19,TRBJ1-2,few,CASSIRAIISSNYGYTF,TGTGCCAGTAGTATCAGGGCAATAATCTCCTCAAACTATGGCTACACCTTC
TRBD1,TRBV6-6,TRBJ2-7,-,CASSRDSYEQYF,TGTGCCAGCAGTCGGGACAGCTACGAGCAGTACTTC
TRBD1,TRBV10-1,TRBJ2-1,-,CASSLSGTGNEQFF,TGCGCCAGCAGCTTGAGCGGGACAGGGAATGAGCAGTTCTTC
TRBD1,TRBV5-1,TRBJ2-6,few,CASRTGQGSSGANVLTF,TGCGCCAGCAGGACGGGACAGGGGAGCTCTGGGGCCAACGTCCTGACTTTC
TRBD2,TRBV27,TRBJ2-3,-,CASSFVREYTDTQYF,TGTGCCAGCAGTTTTGTGCGGGAGTACACAGATACGCAGTATTTT